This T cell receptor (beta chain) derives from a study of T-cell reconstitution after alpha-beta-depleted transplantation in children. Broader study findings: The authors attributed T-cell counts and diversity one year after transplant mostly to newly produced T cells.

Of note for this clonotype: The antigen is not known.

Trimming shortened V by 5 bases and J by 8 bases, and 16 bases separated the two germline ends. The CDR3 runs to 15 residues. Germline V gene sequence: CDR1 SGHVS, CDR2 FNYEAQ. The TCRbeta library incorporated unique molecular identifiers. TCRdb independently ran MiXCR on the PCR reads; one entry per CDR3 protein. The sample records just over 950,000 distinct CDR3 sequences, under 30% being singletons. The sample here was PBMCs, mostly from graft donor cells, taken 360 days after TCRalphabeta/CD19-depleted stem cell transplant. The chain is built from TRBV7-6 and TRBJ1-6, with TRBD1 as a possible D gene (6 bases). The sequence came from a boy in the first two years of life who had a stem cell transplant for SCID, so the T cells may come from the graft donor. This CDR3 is CASSPRGNLDSPLHF. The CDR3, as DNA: TGTGCCAGCAGCCCTAGGGGGAATTTGGATTCACCCCTCCACTTT. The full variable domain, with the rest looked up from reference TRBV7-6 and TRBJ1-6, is GAGVSQSPRYKVTKRGQDVALRCDPISGHVSLYWYRQALGQGPEFLTYFNYEAQQDKSGLPNDRFSAERPEGSISTLTIQRTEQRDSAMYRCASSPRGNLDSPLHFGNGTRLTVT.